These 5 T cell receptor beta chains were sequenced from one sample in a study of blood T cell repertoires in COVID-19. The repertoire was sequenced with immunoSEQ multiplex PCR; TCRdb's copy has only in-frame clones and lacks some. The data hold over 150,000 clones, with roughly four fifths observed a single time. Source material: peripheral blood. The receptors derive from a woman aged 45-60 years with acute or convalescent COVID-19.

The chain is built from TRBV18 and TRBJ2-1; D not certain. Germline CDR1 reads KGHSH; CDR2 reads LQKENI. This CDR3 is built from 16 residues. Trimming stripped 4 bases from V and 3 bases from J, with 16 bases between. CDR3 protein: CASSLPSTVSYNEQFF. Written as DNA, the CDR3 is TGTGCCAGCTCACTCCCATCCACGGTGAGCTACAATGAGCAGTTCTTC.

This chain joins TRBV19 and TRBJ1-2; TRBD1 matches 8 bases. V was pared by 8 bases and J by 8 bases, with 19 bases of the junction left unmatched. Germline CDR1 LNHDA, CDR2 SQIVND (reference sequence). The CDR3 runs to 16 residues. The CDR3 loop is CASRPDREYLTMGYTF. Written as DNA, the CDR3 is TGTGCCAGTCGACCGGACAGGGAGTACCTAACTATGGGCTACACCTTC.

The genes are TRBV19 and TRBJ1-5; 9 positions match TRBD1. The trim removed 6 bases at V and 5 bases at J, leaving 11 bases unmatched. This CDR3 has 16 residues. The germline CDR1 and CDR2 sequences are LNHDA and SQIVND (reference sequence). The CDR3 nucleotides are TGTGCCAGTAGGACAGGGGGTTCGCAACCCTATCAGCCCCAGCATTTT. It translates to CASRTGGSQPYQPQHF.

The J gene is TRBJ2-5, the V gene TRBV6-1; TRBD1 matches 8 bases. Per germline, CDR1 MNHNS and CDR2 SASEGT. The V and J ends lost 0 bases and 6 bases, in that order; junction bases with no gene match: 6. The CDR3 has 15 residues. CDR3 residues: CASSEAQGASKTQYF. The DNA of the CDR3 is TGTGCCAGCAGTGAAGCGCAGGGGGCCTCAAAGACCCAGTACTTC.

In this sample, this clone turned up a few times. CDR3 nucleotides: TGTGCCTGGGTCGCCGGGACTAGGGGCTACAATGAGCAGTTCTTC. It translates to CAWVAGTRGYNEQFF. J is TRBJ2-1 and V is TRBV30; 8 positions match TRBD2. Germline V gene data show CDR1 as GTSNPN and CDR2 as SVGIG (reference sequence). Trimming took 5 bases from V and 3 from J; bases not matched to a gene: 9. The CDR3 loop spans 15 amino acids.